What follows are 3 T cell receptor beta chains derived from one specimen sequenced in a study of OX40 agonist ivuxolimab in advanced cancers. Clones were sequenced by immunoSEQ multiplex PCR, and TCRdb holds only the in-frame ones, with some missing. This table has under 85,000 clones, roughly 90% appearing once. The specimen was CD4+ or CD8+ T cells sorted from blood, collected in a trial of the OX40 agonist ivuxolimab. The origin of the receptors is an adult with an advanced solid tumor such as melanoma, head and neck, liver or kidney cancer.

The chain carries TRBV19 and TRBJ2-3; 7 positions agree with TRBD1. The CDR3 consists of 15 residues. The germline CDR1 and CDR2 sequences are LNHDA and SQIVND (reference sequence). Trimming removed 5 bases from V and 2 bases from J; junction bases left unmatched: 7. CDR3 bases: TGTGCCAGTAGTCGCCGAGGACAGGCCACAGATACGCAGTATTTT. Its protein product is CASSRRGQATDTQYF.

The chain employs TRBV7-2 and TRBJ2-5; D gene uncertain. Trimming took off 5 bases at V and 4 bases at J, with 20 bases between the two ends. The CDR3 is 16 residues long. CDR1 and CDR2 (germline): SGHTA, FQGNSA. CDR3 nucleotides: TGTGCCAGCAGCCCGCGCGTATACCCGAGGACAGAGACCCAGTACTTC. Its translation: CASSPRVYPRTETQYF.

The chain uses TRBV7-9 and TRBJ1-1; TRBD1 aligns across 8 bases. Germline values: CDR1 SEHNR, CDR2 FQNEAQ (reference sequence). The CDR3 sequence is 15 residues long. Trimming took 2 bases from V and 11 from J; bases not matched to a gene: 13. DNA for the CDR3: TGTGCCAGCAGCTTAATCCCTCGACAGGGGTATAGTGCTTTCTTT. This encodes CASSLIPRQGYSAFF. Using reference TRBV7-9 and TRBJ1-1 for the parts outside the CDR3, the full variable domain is DTGVSQNPRHKITKRGQNVTFRCDPISEHNRLYWYRQTLGQGPEFLTYFQNEAQLEKSRLLSDRFSAERPKGSFSTLEIQRTEQGDSAMYLCASSLIPRQGYSAFFGQGTRLTVV.